Sequencing of this T cell receptor (beta chain) was carried out in a study of tumor and adjacent non-tumor tissue in lung cancer. This sample's RNA came from whole unsorted tissue. This CDR3 spans 15 amino acids. Germline CDR1 is DFQATT and CDR2 is SNEGSKA (reference sequence). Trimming took 1 base from V and 3 from J, leaving 13 bases between them. A modified ARM-PCR protocol with three rounds of nested PCR amplified TCRbeta. MiXCR was run by TCRdb on the multiplex PCR reads, yielding one entry per CDR3 protein. The table lists fewer than 85,000 distinct CDR3 sequences, 75% to 90% of them singletons.

J is TRBJ2-1 and V is TRBV20-1; a possible D gene is TRBD2 (5 bases). This TCR was recovered from a woman in her fifties or sixties with non-small cell lung cancer. The sample taken for sequencing was lung tumor tissue. The CDR3 here is CSARATSGNYNEQFF. The CDR3 DNA reads TGCAGTGCTAGAGCAACTAGTGGGAACTACAATGAGCAGTTCTTC.